This TCR beta chain was captured by sequencing in a study of blood T cell repertoires in COVID-19. Study at large: Material from acute and convalescent COVID-19 was sourced from the United States, Italy and Spain.

The CDR3 runs 15 residues. V was pared by 4 bases and J by 5 bases, with 16 bases between. Germline V gene data show CDR1 as MGHRA and CDR2 as YSYEKL. Original handling: Reference gene primers were amplified, and this amplification served to estimate nucleated cell counts. Clones were sequenced by immunoSEQ multiplex PCR, and TCRdb holds only the in-frame ones, with some missing. The DNA gave D and trimming, while V, J and clone size come from that table. The data show tens of thousands of clones, about 83% seen once. The chain has TRBV4-1 and TRBJ2-3, with D tentatively TRBD2 (5 bases). The receptor was isolated from a human donor in a cohort sampled during active COVID-19. The sequenced sample was peripheral blood. For the CDR3, the DNA is TGCGCCAGCAGCCTAGAACCGGGGTCTGGAGATACGCAGTATTTT. This translates into CASSLEPGSGDTQYF.